These 24 T cell receptor beta chains were all obtained from the same sample, sequenced in a study of T-cell memory formation after mild COVID-19. TCRdb independently ran MiXCR on the 5' RACE reads; one entry per CDR3 protein. The table lists about 210,000 distinct CDR3 sequences, roughly 27% of them singletons. The sequenced material came from PBMCs or a T cell subset sorted from them (not recorded which). The source of these receptors is an adult woman who had mild COVID-19 (a few samples of this study predate the infection). Cell type and time point are not known.

This clonotype has only a few counts. The V gene is TRBV7-2, the J gene TRBJ2-2; D remains ambiguous. Germline CDR1 is SGHTA and CDR2 is FQGNSA. The CDR3 is 13 amino acids. Deletions cut 3 bases from V and 6 bases from J, with 8 bases between. The CDR3: CASSFDRAGELFF. CDR3 DNA sequence: TGTGCCAGCAGCTTTGACCGGGCCGGGGAGCTGTTTTTT.

This chain connects TRBV7-2 to TRBJ2-7; 7 bases agree with TRBD1. Germline V gene lookup returns CDR1 SGHTA and CDR2 FQGNSA. Losses at the gene ends were 8 bases for V and 3 bases for J; bases not matched to a gene: 7. The CDR3 sequence is 13 residues long. The CDR3 spells CASGRTGVYEQYF. Here the CDR3 DNA reads TGTGCCAGCGGAAGGACAGGAGTCTACGAGCAGTACTTC.

The CDR3 reads CASSLRQSLNTGELFF. The DNA of the CDR3 is TGTGCCAGCAGCCTTCGACAGAGTTTGAACACCGGGGAGCTGTTTTTT. The chain links TRBV3-1 to TRBJ2-2; possibly TRBD1 for D (5 bases). Trimming stripped 4 bases from V and 1 base from J, with 13 bases between. The CDR3 loop spans 16 amino acids. The germline V gene encodes CDR1 LGHDT and CDR2 YNNKEL (reference sequence).

The chain couples TRBV7-9 to TRBJ2-1; D is unresolved. Trimming removed 3 bases at V and 8 bases at J, with 8 bases between. CDR1 and CDR2 (germline): SEHNR, FQNEAQ (reference sequence). CDR3 size: 12 residues. This CDR3 reads CASSFSEDEQFF. The CDR3 bases are TGTGCCAGCAGCTTTAGTGAGGATGAGCAGTTCTTC.

J is TRBJ2-7 and V is TRBV4-1; D may be TRBD1 or TRBD2 (5 bases each). With 4 bases removed from V and 1 base from J, the gap between germline ends came to 14 bases. Germline assignment: CDR1 MGHRA and CDR2 YSYEKL. The length of the CDR3 is 15 residues. This CDR3 is CASSPRGLLSYEQYF. In DNA, the CDR3 is TGCGCCAGCAGCCCCCGGGGCCTCCTTTCCTACGAGCAGTACTTC.

V usage is TRBV11-2 and J usage is TRBJ2-7; 10 positions agree with TRBD1. The CDR3 runs 16 residues. Germline V CDR1 and CDR2: SGHAT, FQNNGV. V shed 6 bases and J 0 bases; nucleotides not matched to a gene: 8. For the CDR3, the DNA is TGTGCCAGCAGAACAATCCGGGACAGGGGCTCCTACGAGCAGTACTTC. Amino acid sequence: CASRTIRDRGSYEQYF. Together with reference TRBV11-2 and TRBJ2-7, the CDR3 gives the full variable domain: EAGVAQSPRYKIIEKRQSVAFWCNPISGHATLYWYQQILGQGPKLLIQFQNNGVVDDSQLPKDRFSAERLKGVDSTLKIQPAKLEDSAVYLCASRTIRDRGSYEQYFGPGTRLTVT.

This clonotype has just a few counts. The rearrangement joins TRBV24-1 to TRBJ2-5; perhaps TRBD2 as D (6 bases). Trimming stripped 3 bases from V and 4 bases from J, with 23 bases between. The germline gives CDR1 KGHDR, CDR2 SFDVKD. This CDR3 has 18 amino acids. The CDR3 sequence: CATSDTRGGDWRAETQYF. CDR3 coding DNA: TGTGCCACCAGTGATACGAGGGGAGGAGATTGGCGTGCAGAGACCCAGTACTTC.

The chain recombines TRBV4-2 with TRBJ1-2; 7 nucleotides align to TRBD1. CDR3 length: 18 residues. Germline V gene lookup returns CDR1 LGHNA and CDR2 YNFKEQ. Trimming took 4 bases from V and 0 from J; bases not matched to a gene: 14. CDR3 sequence (DNA): TGTGCCAGCAGCCGTCGGACGACCGGGACAGCCTCTAACTATGGCTACACCTTC. It encodes CASSRRTTGTASNYGYTF.

This clonotype was recorded a few times. V and J are TRBV6-6 and TRBJ2-5; D is possibly TRBD2 (6 bases). Trimming removed 4 bases at V and 8 bases at J, with 23 bases between. CDR1 and CDR2 from the germline V gene are MNHNY and SVGAGI (reference sequence). This CDR3 is built from 16 residues. The CDR3 sequence: CASSSKPGLPADTQYF. The CDR3 DNA sequence: TGTGCCAGCAGTTCAAAGCCGGGACTGCCCGCGGATACCCAGTACTTC.

The chain employs TRBV7-8 and TRBJ2-7; maybe TRBD2 (6 bases). V lost 5 bases and J lost 3, with 14 bases in between. Germline V gene data show CDR1 as SGHVS and CDR2 as FQNEAQ. This CDR3 comprises 14 residues. The CDR3 is CASSPRGVNYEQYF. CDR3 coding DNA: TGTGCCAGCAGCCCGCGGGGTGTGAACTACGAGCAGTACTTC.

This clonotype was observed a few times. J is TRBJ1-2 and V is TRBV20-1; 10 nucleotides match TRBD1. J was trimmed by 3 bases and V by 6 bases; bases with no gene match: 4. Germline-derived CDR1 and CDR2 are DFQATT and SNEGSKA (reference sequence). There are 13 residues in the CDR3. The CDR3 sequence is CSARQGAYYGYTF. The DNA for the CDR3 is TGCAGTGCAAGACAGGGGGCATACTATGGCTACACCTTC.

The rearrangement links TRBV7-9 to TRBJ1-5; D is unclear. The germline gives CDR1 SEHNR, CDR2 FQNEAQ (reference sequence). The germline V and J ends were trimmed by 4 bases and 6 bases, with 13 bases remaining between them. There are 14 residues in the CDR3. The CDR3 nucleotides are TGTGCCAGCAGCTCACCCCTCACCCGTCAGCCCCAGCATTTT. As protein: CASSSPLTRQPQHF.

The sample holds a few counts of this clonotype. This sequence joins TRBV24-1 and TRBJ2-1, with D perhaps TRBD2 (6 bases). Per the germline V gene, CDR1 is KGHDR and CDR2 is SFDVKD. The CDR3 runs 13 residues. The V end lost 3 bases, the J end lost 10 bases, and 12 bases lay between the germline ends. This CDR3 reads CATSDTTRKEQFF. CDR3 DNA: TGTGCCACCAGTGATACGACTAGGAAGGAGCAGTTCTTC.

This chain joins TRBV7-2 and TRBJ1-2; tentatively, D is TRBD1 (5 bases). Per the germline V gene, CDR1 is SGHTA and CDR2 is FQGNSA. CDR3 length: 15 amino acids. V was trimmed by 2 bases and J by 4 bases, leaving 14 bases between them. CDR3 DNA sequence: TGTGCCAGCAGCTTACACCTCGGGGGGTTCTATGGCTACACCTTC. This codes for CASSLHLGGFYGYTF. The whole variable domain, remainder taken from reference TRBV7-2 and TRBJ1-2, is GAGVSQSPSNKVTEKGKDVELRCDPISGHTALYWYRQSLGQGLEFLIYFQGNSAPDKSGLPSDRFSAERTGGSVSTLTIQRTQQEDSAVYLCASSLHLGGFYGYTFGSGTRLTVV.

This chain's CDR3 is CASSQGQGAGQPQHF. The DNA of the CDR3 is TGCGCCAGCAGCCAAGGACAGGGGGCTGGTCAGCCCCAGCATTTT. The chain recombines TRBV4-3 with TRBJ1-5; 10 nucleotides agree with TRBD1. The CDR3 totals 15 residues. Trimming cost V 1 base and J 6 bases; bases outside gene matches: 3. Germline lookup yields CDR1 LGHNA and CDR2 YSLEER.

This clonotype was seen more than once but under ten times. The V and J genes are TRBV5-5 and TRBJ1-3; tentative D call: TRBD1 (6 bases). V lost 2 bases to trimming and J lost 0 bases, with 21 bases between them. CDR1 is SGHKS and CDR2 is YYEKEE in the germline V gene (reference sequence). The CDR3 consists of 19 residues. The CDR3 spells CASSFLLPVTGYSGNTIYF. The CDR3 region has the DNA TGTGCCAGCAGCTTTTTACTACCCGTGACAGGCTACTCTGGAAACACCATATATTTT. The entire variable domain, with the rest obtained from reference TRBV5-5 and TRBJ1-3, is as follows: DAGVTQSPTHLIKTRGQQVTLRCSPISGHKSVSWYQQVLGQGPQFIFQYYEKEERGRGNFPDRFSARQFPNYSSELNVNALLLGDSALYLCASSFLLPVTGYSGNTIYFGEGSWLTVV.

This clonotype was seen a handful of times. The chain recombines TRBV25-1 with TRBJ2-7, with 10 bases fitting TRBD1. V dropped 5 bases and J dropped 6; count of bases not matched to a gene: 7. Germline CDR1 MGHDK, CDR2 SYGVNS. CDR3 size: 14 residues. The CDR3 DNA is TGTGCCAGCAGTAGACAGGGGGCGACCCGCGAGCAGTACTTC. It codes for CASSRQGATREQYF.

The chain is built from TRBV24-1 and TRBJ1-1, with D uncertain. CDR3 length equals 12 residues. Germline CDR1 and CDR2: KGHDR and SFDVKD. The V end lost 5 bases, the J end lost 4 bases, and 7 bases lay between the germline ends. CDR3 nucleotide sequence: TGTGCCACCAGTGTTGGAAGCACTGAAGCTTTCTTT. Its protein product is CATSVGSTEAFF.

This clonotype has just a few counts. The chain's CDR3 is CASSLGVPGKGPQHF. CDR3 nucleotide sequence: TGTGCCAGCAGCTTAGGTGTACCAGGGAAGGGGCCCCAGCATTTT. This chain uses TRBV7-6 with TRBJ1-5, with D possibly being TRBD1 (5 bases). Between the trimmed V and J ends, which lost 1 base and 9 bases, there was a span of 16 bases. This CDR3 has 15 residues. The germline gives CDR1 SGHVS, CDR2 FNYEAQ.

This clonotype occurred once. J is TRBJ2-1 and V is TRBV4-1; tentatively, D is TRBD1 or TRBD2 (5 bases each). Between the trimmed V and J ends, which lost 2 bases and 13 bases, there was a span of 33 bases. This CDR3 spans 19 amino acids. Germline loops: CDR1 MGHRA, CDR2 YSYEKL. DNA for the CDR3: TGCGCCAGCAGCCAAAAAGATTTCGGGGTGTGGGGCGACCCCCCTGATCAGTTCTTC. This gives the protein CASSQKDFGVWGDPPDQFF.

This clonotype has a handful of counts. The chain uses TRBV6-2 or TRBV6-3 and TRBJ2-5; the D gene is possibly TRBD2 (6 bases). Per germline, CDR1 MNHEY and CDR2 SVGEGT. This CDR3 region has 16 residues. V was clipped by 5 bases and J by 4 bases, with 20 bases between them. CDR3 sequence (DNA): TGTGCCAGCAGTGCTCGGACGGGAGCTTTCCGAGAGACCCAGTACTTC. Protein sequence: CASSARTGAFRETQYF.

This rearrangement joins TRBV5-1 to TRBJ2-6, with TRBD1 matching over 7 bases. After removal of 4 bases from V and 0 bases from J, the junction contained 10 bases not matched to a gene. Germline V gives CDR1 SGHRS, CDR2 YFSETQ. The CDR3 runs to 18 residues. The CDR3 coding sequence is TGCGCCAGCAGCCAACAGGGGCTAGAATTCTCTGGGGCCAACGTCCTGACTTTC. This encodes CASSQQGLEFSGANVLTF.

The chain has TRBV19 and TRBJ2-7; the D gene is possibly TRBD2 (6 bases). The V and J ends lost 2 bases and 2 bases respectively, with 10 bases between them. The germline gives CDR1 LNHDA, CDR2 SQIVND (reference sequence). The CDR3 length is 14 residues. The CDR3 reads CASSIREKAYEQYF. DNA of the CDR3: TGTGCCAGTAGTATACGGGAGAAGGCCTACGAGCAGTACTTC.

This clonotype was counted a few times. The chain recombines TRBV18 with TRBJ2-1; D tentatively reads TRBD1 or TRBD2 (6 bases each). Germline-derived CDR1 and CDR2 are KGHSH and LQKENI. Trimming stripped 9 bases from V and 3 bases from J, with 18 bases between. The CDR3 is 15 amino acids. The CDR3 nucleotides are TGTGCCAGTCGACGTGGGGGGCGGAACTACAATGAGCAGTTCTTC. Translation: CASRRGGRNYNEQFF. Using reference TRBV18 and TRBJ2-1 for the parts outside the CDR3, the full variable domain is NAGVMQNPRHLVRRRGQEARLRCSPMKGHSHVYWYRQLPEEGLKFMVYLQKENIIDESGMPKERFSAEFPKEGPSILRIQQVVRGDSAAYFCASRRGGRNYNEQFFGPGTRLTVL.